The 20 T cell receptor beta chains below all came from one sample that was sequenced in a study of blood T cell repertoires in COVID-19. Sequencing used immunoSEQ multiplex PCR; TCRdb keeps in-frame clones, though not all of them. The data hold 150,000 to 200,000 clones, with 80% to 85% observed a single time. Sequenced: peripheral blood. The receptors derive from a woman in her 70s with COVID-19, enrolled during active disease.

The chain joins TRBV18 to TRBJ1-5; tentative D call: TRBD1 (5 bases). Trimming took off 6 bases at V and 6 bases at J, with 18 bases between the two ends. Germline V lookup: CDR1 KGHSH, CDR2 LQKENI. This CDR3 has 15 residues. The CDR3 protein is CASSLDGLDSQPQHF. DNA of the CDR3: TGTGCCAGCTCCCTGGACGGACTAGACAGTCAGCCCCAGCATTTT.

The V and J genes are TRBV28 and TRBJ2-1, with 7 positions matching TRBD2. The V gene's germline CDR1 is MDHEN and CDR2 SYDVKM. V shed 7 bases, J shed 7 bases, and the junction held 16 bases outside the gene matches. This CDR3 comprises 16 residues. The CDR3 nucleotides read TGTGCCAGCACCTCAAGCGGGGCGGAGGCCGGGAATGAGCAGTTCTTC. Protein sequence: CASTSSGAEAGNEQFF.

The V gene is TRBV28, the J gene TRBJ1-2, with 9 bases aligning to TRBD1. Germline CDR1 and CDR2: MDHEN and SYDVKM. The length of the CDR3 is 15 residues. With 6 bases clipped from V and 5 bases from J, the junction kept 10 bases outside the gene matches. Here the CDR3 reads CASRAGQGPTYGYTF. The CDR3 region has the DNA TGTGCCAGCAGAGCCGGACAGGGGCCAACTTATGGCTACACCTTC.

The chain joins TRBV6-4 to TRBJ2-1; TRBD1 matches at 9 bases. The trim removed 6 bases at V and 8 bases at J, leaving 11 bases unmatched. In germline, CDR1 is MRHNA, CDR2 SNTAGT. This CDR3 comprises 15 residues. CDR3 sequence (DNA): TGTGCCAGCAGCCAACGGGACAGGGCGCAGCATGAGCAGTTCTTC. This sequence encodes CASSQRDRAQHEQFF.

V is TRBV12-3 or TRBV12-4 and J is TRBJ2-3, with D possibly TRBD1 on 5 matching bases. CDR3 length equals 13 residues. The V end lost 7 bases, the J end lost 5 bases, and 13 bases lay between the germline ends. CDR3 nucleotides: TGTGCCAGCAACAGGAAGGGGAAAGATACGCAGTATTTT. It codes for CASNRKGKDTQYF.

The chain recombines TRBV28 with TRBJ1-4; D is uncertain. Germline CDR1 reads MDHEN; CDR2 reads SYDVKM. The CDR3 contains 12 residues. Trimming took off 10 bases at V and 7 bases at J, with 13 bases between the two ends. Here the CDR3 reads CATVSGSEKLFF. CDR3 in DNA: TGTGCCACGGTCAGCGGAAGTGAAAAACTGTTTTTT.

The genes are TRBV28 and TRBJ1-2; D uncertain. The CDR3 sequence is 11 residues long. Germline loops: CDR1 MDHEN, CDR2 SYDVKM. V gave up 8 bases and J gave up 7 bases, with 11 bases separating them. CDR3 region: CASLKDCGYTF. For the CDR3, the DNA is TGTGCCAGCCTAAAGGACTGTGGCTACACCTTC.

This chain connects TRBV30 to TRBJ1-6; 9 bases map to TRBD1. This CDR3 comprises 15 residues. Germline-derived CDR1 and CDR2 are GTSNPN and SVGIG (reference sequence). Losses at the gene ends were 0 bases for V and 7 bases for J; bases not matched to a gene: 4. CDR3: CAWSVGTGPNSPLHF. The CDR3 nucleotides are TGTGCCTGGAGTGTGGGGACAGGGCCAAATTCACCCCTCCACTTT.

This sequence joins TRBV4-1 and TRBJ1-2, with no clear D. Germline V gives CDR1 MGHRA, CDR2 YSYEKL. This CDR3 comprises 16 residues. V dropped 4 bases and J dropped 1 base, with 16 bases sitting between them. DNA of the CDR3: TGCGCCAGCAGCCCGCCCGACACCACAATTAACTATGGCTACACCTTC. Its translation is CASSPPDTTINYGYTF.

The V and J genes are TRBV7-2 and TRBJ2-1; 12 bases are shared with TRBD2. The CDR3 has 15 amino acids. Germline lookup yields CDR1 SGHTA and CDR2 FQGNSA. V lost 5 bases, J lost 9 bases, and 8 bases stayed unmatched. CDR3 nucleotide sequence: TGTGCCAGCAGCCCCCTAGCGGGGGGGGGAAGTGAGCAGTTCTTC. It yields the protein CASSPLAGGGSEQFF.

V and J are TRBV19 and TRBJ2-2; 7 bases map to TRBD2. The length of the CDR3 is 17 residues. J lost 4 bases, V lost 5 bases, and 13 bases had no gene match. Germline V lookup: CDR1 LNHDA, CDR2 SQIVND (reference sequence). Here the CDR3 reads CASSSARGGVFTGELFF. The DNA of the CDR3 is TGTGCCAGTAGTTCAGCTCGCGGGGGAGTATTCACCGGGGAGCTGTTTTTT.

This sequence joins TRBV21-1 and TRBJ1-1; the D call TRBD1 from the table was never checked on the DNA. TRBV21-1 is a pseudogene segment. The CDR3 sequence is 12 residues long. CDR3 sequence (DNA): TGTGCCAGCAGCAAAGTGGGCCGCGAAGCTTTCTTT. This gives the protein CASSKVGREAFF.

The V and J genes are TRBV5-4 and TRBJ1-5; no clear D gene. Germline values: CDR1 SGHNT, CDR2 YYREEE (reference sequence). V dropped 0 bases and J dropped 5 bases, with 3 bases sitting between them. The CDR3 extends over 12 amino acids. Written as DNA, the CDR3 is TGTGCCAGCAGCTTGGGAGATCAGCCCCAGCATTTT. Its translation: CASSLGDQPQHF. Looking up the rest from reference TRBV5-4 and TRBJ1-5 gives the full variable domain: ETGVTQSPTHLIKTRGQQVTLRCSSQSGHNTVSWYQQALGQGPQFIFQYYREEENGRGNFPPRFSGLQFPNYSSELNVNALELDDSALYLCASSLGDQPQHFGDGTRLSIL.

DNA of the CDR3: TGTGCCACCAGCAAAAAAGAGACAGGGCGGTCCGAGCAGTACTTC. Translation gives CATSKKETGRSEQYF. J is TRBJ2-7 and V is TRBV15, with 7 positions matching TRBD1. The CDR3 is 15 amino acids. Germline V gene data show CDR1 as LNHNV and CDR2 as YYDKDF (reference sequence). The V and J ends lost 4 bases and 6 bases, in that order; junction bases with no gene match: 12.

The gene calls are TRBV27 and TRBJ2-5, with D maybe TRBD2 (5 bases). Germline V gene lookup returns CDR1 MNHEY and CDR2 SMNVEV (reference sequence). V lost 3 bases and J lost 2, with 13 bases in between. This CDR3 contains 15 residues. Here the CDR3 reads CASSFTRTGQETQYF. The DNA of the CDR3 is TGTGCCAGCAGTTTCACCCGGACGGGACAAGAGACCCAGTACTTC.

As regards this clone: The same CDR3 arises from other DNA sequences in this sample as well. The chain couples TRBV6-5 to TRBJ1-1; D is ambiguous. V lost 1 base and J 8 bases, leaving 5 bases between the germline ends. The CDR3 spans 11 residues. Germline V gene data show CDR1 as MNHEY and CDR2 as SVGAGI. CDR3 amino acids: CASSYYGEAFF. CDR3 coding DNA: TGTGCCAGCAGTTACTACGGGGAAGCTTTCTTT.

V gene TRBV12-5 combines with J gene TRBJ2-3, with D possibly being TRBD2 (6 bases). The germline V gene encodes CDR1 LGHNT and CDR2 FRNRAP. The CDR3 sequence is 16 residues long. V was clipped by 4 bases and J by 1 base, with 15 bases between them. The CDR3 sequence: CASGSPIGGGTDTQYF. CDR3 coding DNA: TGTGCTAGTGGTTCGCCCATTGGCGGGGGCACAGATACGCAGTATTTT.

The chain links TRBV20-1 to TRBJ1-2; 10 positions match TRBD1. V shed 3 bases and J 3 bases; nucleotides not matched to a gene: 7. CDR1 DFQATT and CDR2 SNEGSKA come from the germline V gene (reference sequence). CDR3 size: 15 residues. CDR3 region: CSASDDRGRHYGYTF. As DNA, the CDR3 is TGCAGTGCTAGTGACGACAGGGGGCGGCACTATGGCTACACCTTC.

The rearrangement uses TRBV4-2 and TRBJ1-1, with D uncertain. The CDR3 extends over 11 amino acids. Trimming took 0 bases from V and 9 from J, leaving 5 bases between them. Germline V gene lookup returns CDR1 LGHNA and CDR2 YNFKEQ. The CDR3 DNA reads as TGTGCCAGCAGCCAAGAGAGGCAAGCTTTCTTT. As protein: CASSQERQAFF.

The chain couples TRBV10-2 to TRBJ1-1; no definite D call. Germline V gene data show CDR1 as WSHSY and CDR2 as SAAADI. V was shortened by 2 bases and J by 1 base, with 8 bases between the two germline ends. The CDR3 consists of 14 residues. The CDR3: CASSETSRNTEAFF. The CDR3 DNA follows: TGCGCCAGCAGTGAGACCTCGAGGAACACTGAAGCTTTCTTT.